The clone carrying this TCR beta chain was observed a few times. According to the study, genomic DNA was the template for TCR beta VDJ and CDR3 profiling. MiXCR was run by TCRdb on the reads, yielding one entry per CDR3 protein. The profile shows approximately 220,000 distinct CDR3 sequences, 40% to 60% of them singletons. Germline CDR1 DFQATT, CDR2 SNEGSKA (reference sequence). The CDR3 spans 12 residues. V lost 6 bases to trimming and J lost 7 bases; unmatched junction nucleotides: 5. The sample belongs to a study of CD8+CD57+ T cells in acquired aplastic anemia. Individuals selected for sequencing had exhibited CD8+CD57+ cell expansion on flow cytometry.

The chain couples TRBV20-1 to TRBJ2-7; TRBD1 matches at 11 bases. Sequenced: sorted CD4+, CD8+, or CD8+CD57+ T cells (not recorded which) from PBMCs. This TCR was recovered from a human donor with aplastic anemia. The CDR3 bases are TGCAGTGCCGGACAGGGGGCGTTTGAGCAGTACTTC. Residues: CSAGQGAFEQYF.